This TCR beta chain was sequenced in a study of spatial heterogeneity in lung cancer. This sample's time point: sample taken at primary tumor resection. MiXCR, applied by TCRdb to the 5' RACE reads, yields one record per CDR3 protein. The table lists 2,700 or so distinct CDR3 sequences, 15% of them singletons. The length of the CDR3 is 14 residues. Germline CDR1 is MDHEN and CDR2 is SYDVKM. The ends lost 4 bases at V and 1 base at J; junction bases unmatched: 0. Study-wide points: For expanded intratumoral alpha and beta TCRs, counts tracked tumor mutation counts.

This clonotype is medium-sized by share. Its cognate antigen is unknown. J is TRBJ2-3 and V is TRBV28, with TRBD2 matching over 9 bases. This sample comprised lung tumor tissue, obtained at surgery. The sequence was obtained from a female donor with early-stage non-small cell lung cancer. CDR3 sequence: CASSWTSGTDTQYF. The CDR3 bases are TGTGCCAGCAGTTGGACTAGCGGCACAGATACGCAGTATTTT.